The rows below give T cell receptor beta chains drawn from one sample of a study of beta chain features in type 1 diabetes. Assay used: immunoSEQ multiplex PCR; TCRdb lists only in-frame clones, some missing. The table includes hundreds of thousands of clones, roughly a tenth detected once. The sequenced sample consisted of naive CD4+ T cells from blood. The receptor set was obtained from a man between 25 and 39 years old with type 1 diabetes. The CDR3 runs from the conserved cysteine through the conserved F or W. Fields, in order: clone size, V gene, J gene, D gene, CDR3 length, CDR3 DNA, CDR3 protein. D genes are given only for firm matches. Part of the rows lack a size; the others show once, few, many or a class for expanded clones.

abundance: NA
v_gene: TRBV5-1
j_gene: TRBJ1-6
d_gene: TRBD1
len: 15
CDR3nt: TGCGCCAGCAGCACCCCCGACAGGGGGAATTCACCCCTCCACTTT
CDR3aa: CASSTPDRGNSPLHF

abundance: few
v_gene: TRBV11-2
j_gene: TRBJ2-2
d_gene: NA
len: 14
CDR3nt: TGTGCCAGCAGCCCGGGAACGAACACCGGGGAGCTGTTTTTT
CDR3aa: CASSPGTNTGELFF

abundance: NA
v_gene: TRBV4-3
j_gene: TRBJ1-2
d_gene: NA
len: 15
CDR3nt: TGCGCCAGCAGCCAAGGACAGTTTGGATCCTATGGCTACACCTTC
CDR3aa: CASSQGQFGSYGYTF

abundance: NA
v_gene: TRBV5-1
j_gene: TRBJ2-3
d_gene: NA
len: 15
CDR3nt: TGCGCCAGTAGCTTTCAGGCGGGTAGCACAGATACGCAGTATTTT
CDR3aa: CASSFQAGSTDTQYF

abundance: NA
v_gene: TRBV10-3
j_gene: TRBJ2-7
d_gene: NA
len: 11
CDR3nt: TGTGCCATCGGACAGTCCTACGAGCAGTACTTC
CDR3aa: CAIGQSYEQYF

abundance: few
v_gene: TRBV29-1
j_gene: TRBJ1-1
d_gene: TRBD1
len: 14
CDR3nt: TGCAGCGTTGTAATGACAGGGGCGGCCACTGAAGCTTTCTTT
CDR3aa: CSVVMTGAATEAFF

abundance: NA
v_gene: TRBV7-9
j_gene: TRBJ2-5
d_gene: TRBD2
len: 14
CDR3nt: TGTGCCAGCAGCACGCCGGGACTAGAGGAGACCCAGTACTTC
CDR3aa: CASSTPGLEETQYF

abundance: NA
v_gene: TRBV4-2
j_gene: TRBJ2-6
d_gene: NA
len: 18
CDR3nt: TGTGCCAGCAGCCTTACCTCGGACTACTCCTCTGGGGCCAACGTCCTGACTTTC
CDR3aa: CASSLTSDYSSGANVLTF

abundance: NA
v_gene: TRBV18
j_gene: TRBJ1-6
d_gene: TRBD1
len: 15
CDR3nt: TGTGCCAGCTCACTGGACAGGGGGACTAATTCACCCCTCCACTTT
CDR3aa: CASSLDRGTNSPLHF

abundance: few
v_gene: TRBV18
j_gene: TRBJ2-3
d_gene: NA
len: 13
CDR3nt: TGTGCCAGCTCACCATCGGGGGCAGATACGCAGTATTTT
CDR3aa: CASSPSGADTQYF

abundance: few
v_gene: TRBV5-6
j_gene: TRBJ1-1
d_gene: TRBD1
len: 13
CDR3nt: TGTGCCAGCACCCTTACAGGGGACACTGAAGCTTTCTTT
CDR3aa: CASTLTGDTEAFF

abundance: NA
v_gene: TRBV7-9
j_gene: TRBJ1-6
d_gene: TRBD1
len: 17
CDR3nt: TGTGCCAGCAGCTCCGGACAGGGGCGAGTTTCGGGTTCACCCCTCCACTTT
CDR3aa: CASSSGQGRVSGSPLHF

abundance: few
v_gene: TRBV15
j_gene: TRBJ2-2
d_gene: NA
len: 13
CDR3nt: TGTGCCACCAGCAGAGATCCCCCGGGGGAGCTGTTTTTT
CDR3aa: CATSRDPPGELFF

abundance: NA
v_gene: TRBV7-2
j_gene: TRBJ2-7
d_gene: NA
len: 15
CDR3nt: TGTGCCAGCAGCCCTTGGGGGGGGCCCTCCTACGAGCAGTACTTC
CDR3aa: CASSPWGGPSYEQYF

abundance: few
v_gene: TRBV5-4
j_gene: TRBJ1-1
d_gene: NA
len: 13
CDR3nt: TGTGCCAGCAGCTTGGAGGGACAAACAGAAGCTTTCTTT
CDR3aa: CASSLEGQTEAFF

abundance: few
v_gene: TRBV9
j_gene: TRBJ2-5
d_gene: TRBD2
len: 16
CDR3nt: TGTGCCAGCAGCCTAAGCGGGGGGGCCGAATGGGAGACCCAGTACTTC
CDR3aa: CASSLSGGAEWETQYF

abundance: NA
v_gene: TRBV4-2
j_gene: TRBJ2-5
d_gene: NA
len: 15
CDR3nt: TGTGCCAGCAGCCAGGCGCCAGGGGTACAAGAGACCCAGTACTTC
CDR3aa: CASSQAPGVQETQYF

abundance: NA
v_gene: TRBV7-3
j_gene: TRBJ2-2
d_gene: TRBD2
len: 14
CDR3nt: TGTGCCAGCAGCCCTGGTAGCGGGACCGGGGAGCTGTTTTTT
CDR3aa: CASSPGSGTGELFF

abundance: NA
v_gene: TRBV18
j_gene: TRBJ2-5
d_gene: TRBD2
len: 15
CDR3nt: TGTGCCAGCTCACCAGAATCTAGCGGGGCAAAGACCCAGTACTTC
CDR3aa: CASSPESSGAKTQYF

abundance: NA
v_gene: TRBV5-1
j_gene: TRBJ2-5
d_gene: NA
len: 13
CDR3nt: TGCGCCAGCAGCACCGCGGGGCAAGAGACCCAGTACTTC
CDR3aa: CASSTAGQETQYF

abundance: NA
v_gene: TRBV5-1
j_gene: TRBJ2-3
d_gene: TRBD2
len: 14
CDR3nt: TGCGCCAGCAAATACGGGGGGGCCACAGATACGCAGTATTTT
CDR3aa: CASKYGGATDTQYF

abundance: few
v_gene: TRBV5-1
j_gene: TRBJ1-6
d_gene: NA
len: 14
CDR3nt: TGCGCCAGCAGCTTAACAGGACTGGAGGGTCCCCTCCACTTT
CDR3aa: CASSLTGLEGPLHF

abundance: NA
v_gene: TRBV5-6
j_gene: TRBJ1-2
d_gene: NA
len: 13
CDR3nt: TGTGCCAGCAGCCGTGACAGAAACTATGGCTACACCTTC
CDR3aa: CASSRDRNYGYTF

abundance: NA
v_gene: TRBV7-2
j_gene: TRBJ2-7
d_gene: TRBD1
len: 13
CDR3nt: TGTGCCAGCAGCATCGACAGGGTCTACGAGCAGTACTTC
CDR3aa: CASSIDRVYEQYF

abundance: few
v_gene: TRBV7-8
j_gene: TRBJ1-5
d_gene: NA
len: 16
CDR3nt: TGTGCCAGCAGCTTAACGGGAAAAGGTTGGGATCAGCCCCAGCATTTT
CDR3aa: CASSLTGKGWDQPQHF

abundance: NA
v_gene: TRBV30
j_gene: TRBJ1-1
d_gene: NA
len: 10
CDR3nt: TGTGCCTGGAAGTCGGTCAAAGCTTTCTTT
CDR3aa: CAWKSVKAFF